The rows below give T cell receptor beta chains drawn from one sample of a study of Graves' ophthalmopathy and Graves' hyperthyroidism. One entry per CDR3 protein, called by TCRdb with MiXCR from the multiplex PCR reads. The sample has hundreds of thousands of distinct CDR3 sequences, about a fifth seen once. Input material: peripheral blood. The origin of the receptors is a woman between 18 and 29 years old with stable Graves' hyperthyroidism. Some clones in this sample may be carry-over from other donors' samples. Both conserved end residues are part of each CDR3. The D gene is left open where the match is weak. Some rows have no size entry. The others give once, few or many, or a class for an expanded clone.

CDR3 DNA: TGTGCCACCCCAGTTGGGACGTCTGAAGCTTTCTTT
CDR3 protein: CATPVGTSEAFF
V gene: TRBV28
clone size: -
J gene: TRBJ1-1
D gene: -

CDR3 DNA: TGTGCTAGCAGCTTAGTCGGTGACAGGGAGGTTGGGGAGACCCAGTACTTC
CDR3 protein: CASSLVGDREVGETQYF
V gene: TRBV7-7
clone size: many
J gene: TRBJ2-5
D gene: -

CDR3 DNA: TGTGCCAGCAGCCCAGCGGACAGGGCCTACGAGCAGTACTTC
CDR3 protein: CASSPADRAYEQYF
V gene: TRBV11-1
clone size: many
J gene: TRBJ2-7
D gene: TRBD1

CDR3 DNA: TGTGCCAGCAGTACGCCGGGACTAGCGCGCTACGAGCAGTACTTC
CDR3 protein: CASSTPGLARYEQYF
V gene: TRBV6-2/TRBV6-3
clone size: few
J gene: TRBJ2-7
D gene: TRBD2

CDR3 DNA: TGTGCCAGCAGCCAGGGGGACACGGAAAACATTCAGTACTTC
CDR3 protein: CASSQGDTENIQYF
V gene: TRBV3-1
clone size: -
J gene: TRBJ2-4
D gene: -

CDR3 DNA: TGTGCCAGCAGTCCGCCGTATCCTGGAAACACCATATATTTT
CDR3 protein: CASSPPYPGNTIYF
V gene: TRBV6-5
clone size: many
J gene: TRBJ1-3
D gene: -

CDR3 DNA: TGCAGTGCTGAGGCCGGGACGCCTTCCTATGGCTACACCTTC
CDR3 protein: CSAEAGTPSYGYTF
V gene: TRBV20-1
clone size: many
J gene: TRBJ1-2
D gene: -

CDR3 DNA: TGCAGTGCTAGAACCCTAGCGGGCCCCTACGAGCAGTACTTC
CDR3 protein: CSARTLAGPYEQYF
V gene: TRBV20-1
clone size: many
J gene: TRBJ2-7
D gene: TRBD2

CDR3 DNA: TGTGCCAGCAGTCCCCGACTAGCGAACGAGCAGTACTTC
CDR3 protein: CASSPRLANEQYF
V gene: TRBV12-3/TRBV12-4
clone size: few
J gene: TRBJ2-7
D gene: TRBD2

CDR3 DNA: TGTGCCAGTGGTTCCAAGGTTGATCAGCCCCAGCATTTT
CDR3 protein: CASGSKVDQPQHF
V gene: TRBV19
clone size: -
J gene: TRBJ1-5
D gene: -

CDR3 DNA: TGCGCCAGCAGCGCACAGGGGGCGGACTATGGCTACACCTTC
CDR3 protein: CASSAQGADYGYTF
V gene: TRBV5-1
clone size: many
J gene: TRBJ1-2
D gene: TRBD1

CDR3 DNA: TGTGCCACCAGCCAGGCACGGTGGCCGGAGACCCAGTGCTTC
CDR3 protein: CATSQARWPETQCF
V gene: TRBV15
clone size: -
J gene: TRBJ2-5
D gene: -

CDR3 DNA: TGTGCCAGCAGTTACGCACCCCTCCCTCAAGCGGCTACCTCCTACGAGCAGTACTTC
CDR3 protein: CASSYAPLPQAATSYEQYF
V gene: TRBV6-2/TRBV6-3
clone size: few
J gene: TRBJ2-7
D gene: -

CDR3 DNA: TGTGCCAGCAGTCCCCAGGGGTCGCGGGAGACCCAGTACTTC
CDR3 protein: CASSPQGSRETQYF
V gene: TRBV28
clone size: few
J gene: TRBJ2-5
D gene: -

CDR3 DNA: TGCAGCGGCCTGCAGATTCAGTACTTC
CDR3 protein: CSGLQIQYF
V gene: TRBV29-1
clone size: -
J gene: TRBJ2-4
D gene: -

CDR3 DNA: TGTGCCAGCAGTTTCGTTTCCGGGGCCCCCAATCAGCCCCAGCATTTT
CDR3 protein: CASSFVSGAPNQPQHF
V gene: TRBV28
clone size: -
J gene: TRBJ1-5
D gene: -

CDR3 DNA: TGTGCCAGCACCGAACAGGGGTACGAGCAGTACTTC
CDR3 protein: CASTEQGYEQYF
V gene: TRBV6-1
clone size: many
J gene: TRBJ2-7
D gene: TRBD1

CDR3 DNA: TGTGCCAGCAGTGAAGGCACATACTCCTACGAGCAGTACTTC
CDR3 protein: CASSEGTYSYEQYF
V gene: TRBV25-1
clone size: -
J gene: TRBJ2-7
D gene: -

CDR3 DNA: TGTGCCAGCAGTGCGACAGTAGGGGCCTATGGCTACACCTTC
CDR3 protein: CASSATVGAYGYTF
V gene: TRBV6-1
clone size: -
J gene: TRBJ1-2
D gene: -

CDR3 DNA: TGCGCCAGCAGCGGGAGAGATGGCAGGGGGCGAAGGGGCTACACCTTC
CDR3 protein: CASSGRDGRGRRGYTF
V gene: TRBV4-1
clone size: many
J gene: TRBJ1-2
D gene: TRBD1

CDR3 DNA: TGTGCCTGGAGTGACAGGGCAGTAGGTGGTGGCTACACCTTC
CDR3 protein: CAWSDRAVGGGYTF
V gene: TRBV30
clone size: many
J gene: TRBJ1-2
D gene: -

CDR3 DNA: TGTGCCACCAGCAGAGATATGGGCAGTGAAGCTTTCTTT
CDR3 protein: CATSRDMGSEAFF
V gene: TRBV15
clone size: -
J gene: TRBJ1-1
D gene: -

CDR3 DNA: TGTGCCAGCAGTTACATTCGACAGCTAACGAACACTGAAACTTTCTTT
CDR3 protein: CASSYIRQLTNTETFF
V gene: TRBV6-5
clone size: many
J gene: TRBJ1-1
D gene: -